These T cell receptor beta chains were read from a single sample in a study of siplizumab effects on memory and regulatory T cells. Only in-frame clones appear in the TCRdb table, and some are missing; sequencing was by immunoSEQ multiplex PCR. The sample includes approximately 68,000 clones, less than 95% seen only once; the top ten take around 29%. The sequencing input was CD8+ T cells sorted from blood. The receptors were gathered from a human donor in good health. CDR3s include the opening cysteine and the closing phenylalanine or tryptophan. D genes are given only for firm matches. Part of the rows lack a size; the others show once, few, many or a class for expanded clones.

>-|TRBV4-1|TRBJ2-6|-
TGCGCCAGCAGCCAAGACCAGACCGGGGCCAACGTCCTGACTTTC
CASSQDQTGANVLTF
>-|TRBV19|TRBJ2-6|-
TGTGCCAGTAGTTGGACGAACTCTGGGGCCAACGTCCTGACTTTC
CASSWTNSGANVLTF
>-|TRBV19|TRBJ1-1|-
TGTGCCAGTAGTATTGGGTTCACTGAAGCTTTCTTT
CASSIGFTEAFF
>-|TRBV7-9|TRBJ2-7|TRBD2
TGTGCCAGCAGCTTTGCTCCTAGCGGGAGCGAGCAGTACTTC
CASSFAPSGSEQYF
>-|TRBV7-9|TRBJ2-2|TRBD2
TGTGCCAGCAGCGCGACTAGCGGGAGAACCACCGGGGAGCTGTTTTTT
CASSATSGRTTGELFF
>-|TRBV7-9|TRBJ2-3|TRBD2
TGTGCCAGCAACCCACTAGCGGGAGAAACAGATACGCAGTATTTT
CASNPLAGETDTQYF
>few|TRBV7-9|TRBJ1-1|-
TGTGCCAGCAGCTTCATCCAGGGAGTCACTGAAGCTTTCTTT
CASSFIQGVTEAFF
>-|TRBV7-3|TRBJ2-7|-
TGTGCCAGCAGCCCCTCCCGGGACGGGAACCCCAGCTCCTACGAGCAGTACTTC
CASSPSRDGNPSSYEQYF
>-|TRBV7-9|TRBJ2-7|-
TGTGCCAGCAGTTTGCTCCCCTACGAGCAGTACTTC
CASSLLPYEQYF
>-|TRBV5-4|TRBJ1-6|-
TGTGCCAGCCGCTTTGAGGGAGGGTATTCACCCCTCCACTTT
CASRFEGGYSPLHF
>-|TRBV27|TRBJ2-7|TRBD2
TGTGCCAGCAGTACACAGAGTCTAGCGGGAAGGAACGAGCAGTACTTC
CASSTQSLAGRNEQYF
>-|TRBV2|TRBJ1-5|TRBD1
TGTGCCAGCAAAACCGCACCGGGACAGGGGCAATATAGCAATCAGCCCCAGCATTTT
CASKTAPGQGQYSNQPQHF
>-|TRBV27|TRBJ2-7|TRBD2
TGTGCCAGCAGCGCCCTTCTAGCGGGGGGCCCCTACGAGCAGTACTTC
CASSALLAGGPYEQYF
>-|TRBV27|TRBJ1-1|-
TGTGCCAGCAGTTTAACCCCACGCCTAAACACTGAAGCTTTCTTT
CASSLTPRLNTEAFF
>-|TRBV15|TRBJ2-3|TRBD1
TGTGCCACCAGCTCAGGGGGTGATCTTAGCACAGATACGCAGTATTTT
CATSSGGDLSTDTQYF
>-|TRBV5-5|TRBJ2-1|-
TGTGCCAGCAGTGATGGAACAGGGAACGAGCAGTTCTTC
CASSDGTGNEQFF
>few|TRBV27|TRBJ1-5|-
TGTGCCAGCAGTCCTTATAGCAATCAGCCCCAGCATTTT
CASSPYSNQPQHF
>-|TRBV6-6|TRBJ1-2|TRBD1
TGTGCCAGCACCTTCTTGGGACAGGATGGCTACACCTTC
CASTFLGQDGYTF
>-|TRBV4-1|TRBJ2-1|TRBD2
TGCGCCAGCAGCCAAATACTAGCGGGGGCCTACAATGAGCAGTTCTTC
CASSQILAGAYNEQFF
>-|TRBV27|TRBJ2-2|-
TGTGCCAGCACCCCTAACATAGGGGGAGGGCAGGCCGGGGAGCTGTTTTTT
CASTPNIGGGQAGELFF
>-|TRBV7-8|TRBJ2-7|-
TGTGCCAGCAGCTTAGCTCCGTCGATTGACCCCACACAGGAGTCCGCCTACGAGCAGTACTTC
CASSLAPSIDPTQESAYEQYF
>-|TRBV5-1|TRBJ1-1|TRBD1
TGCGCCAGCGGACGGACAGGGTTGATCACTGAAGCTTTCTTT
CASGRTGLITEAFF
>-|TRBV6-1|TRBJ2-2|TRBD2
TGTGCCAGCAGTGTTCTAGCGGGTGGGGCCGGGGAGCTGTTTTTT
CASSVLAGGAGELFF
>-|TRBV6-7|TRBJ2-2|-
TGTGCCAGCAGAGATCCGCGCGACACCGGGGAGCTGTTTTTT
CASRDPRDTGELFF
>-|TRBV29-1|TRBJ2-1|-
TGCAGTGTGAGTAACGGCCTCTCCTACAATGAGCAGTTCTTC
CSVSNGLSYNEQFF
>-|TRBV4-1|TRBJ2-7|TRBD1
TGCGCCAGCAGCCAAGAAACGGGACAGGGGTTCGAGCAGTACTTC
CASSQETGQGFEQYF
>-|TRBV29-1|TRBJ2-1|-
TGCAGCGTTTCAAGTTCCAATTACAATGAGCAGTTCTTC
CSVSSSNYNEQFF
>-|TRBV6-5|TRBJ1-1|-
TGTGCCAGCAGTTACTCCGACGCATCTGAAGCTTTCTTT
CASSYSDASEAFF
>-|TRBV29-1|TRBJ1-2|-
TGCAGCGCTGGTGGTTACTACACCTTC
CSAGGYYTF
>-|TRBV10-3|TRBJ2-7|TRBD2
TGTGCCATCAGTGACTCTAGGACTAGCGGGAGTTACGAGCAGTACTTC
CAISDSRTSGSYEQYF
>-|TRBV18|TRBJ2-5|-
TGTGCCAGCTCACCAGGACAGGGAGGGCCAGAGACCCAGTACTTC
CASSPGQGGPETQYF
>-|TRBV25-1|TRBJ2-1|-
TGTGCCAGTGGCCCGTGGCTTGAGCAGTTCTTC
CASGPWLEQFF
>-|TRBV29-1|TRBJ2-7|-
TGCAGCGTTGAAGATTTGTACTCCTACGAGCAGTACTTC
CSVEDLYSYEQYF
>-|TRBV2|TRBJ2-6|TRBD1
TGTGCCAGCACGAGACAGGGGGCGGATGGGGCCAACGTCCTGACTTTC
CASTRQGADGANVLTF
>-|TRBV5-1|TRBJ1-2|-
TGCGCCAGCATTCCGACCCCAGGGGACCACTATGGCTACACCTTC
CASIPTPGDHYGYTF
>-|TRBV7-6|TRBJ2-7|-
TGTGCCAGCAGCCACCTTGATGAGGGAGTGCAGTACTTC
CASSHLDEGVQYF
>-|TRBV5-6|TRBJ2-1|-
TGTGCCAGCAGCCCGGAGGGCGGGTCCTACAATGAGCAGTTCTTC
CASSPEGGSYNEQFF
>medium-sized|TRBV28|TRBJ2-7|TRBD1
TGTGCCAGCAGTTTAGGGACAGCTGGGGAGCAGTACTTC
CASSLGTAGEQYF
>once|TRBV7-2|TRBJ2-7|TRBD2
TGTGCCAGCAGCTTAGAGTTAGCGGGGGTGGCCTACGAGCAGTACTTC
CASSLELAGVAYEQYF
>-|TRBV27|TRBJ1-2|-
TGTGCCAGCAGTCCCGGACAGACCTATGGCTACACCTTC
CASSPGQTYGYTF
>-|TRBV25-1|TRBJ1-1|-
TGTGCCAGCACCCAGGGGAACACTGAAGCTTTCTTT
CASTQGNTEAFF
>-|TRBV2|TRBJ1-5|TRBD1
TGTGCCAGCCTGGGACAGGGGTACAATCAGCCCCAGCATTTT
CASLGQGYNQPQHF
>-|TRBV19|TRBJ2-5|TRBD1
TGTGCCAGTAGTCTGACAGGGGGAAGACAAGAGACCCAGTACTTC
CASSLTGGRQETQYF
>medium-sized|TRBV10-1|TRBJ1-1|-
TGCGCCAGCAGCGGTGCGGAGCAGTCGAACACTGAAGCTTTCTTT
CASSGAEQSNTEAFF
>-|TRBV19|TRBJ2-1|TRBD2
TGTGCCACCACCGGGACTAGCGGGGAATATTCCTACAATGAGCAGTTCTTC
CATTGTSGEYSYNEQFF
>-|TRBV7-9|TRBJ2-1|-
TGTGCCAGCAGCTTTACAGGTACCTACAATGAGCAGTTCTTC
CASSFTGTYNEQFF
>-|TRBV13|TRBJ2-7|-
TGTGCCAGCAGCTTAGAGATCGGCGAGCATACCTACGAGCAGTACTTC
CASSLEIGEHTYEQYF
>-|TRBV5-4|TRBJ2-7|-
TGTGCCAGCAGCTTAGACAGATACGAGCAGTACTTC
CASSLDRYEQYF
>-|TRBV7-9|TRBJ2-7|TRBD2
TGTGCCAGCAGCTTAGGGACTAGCGGGGCTCACGAGCAGTACTTC
CASSLGTSGAHEQYF
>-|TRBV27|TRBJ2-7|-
TGTGCCAGCAGTTTCGGGGTGTACTACGAGCAGTACTTC
CASSFGVYYEQYF
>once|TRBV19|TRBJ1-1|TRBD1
TGTGCCAGTAGTCCCTCCCGGACAGGGGGTCCGAACACTGAAGCTTTCTTT
CASSPSRTGGPNTEAFF
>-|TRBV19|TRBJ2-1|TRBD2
TGTGCCAGTAGTATAAGCGGGAGTTTCGGCAATGAGCAGTTCTTC
CASSISGSFGNEQFF
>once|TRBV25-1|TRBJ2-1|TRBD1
TGTGCCAGCAGTTCCGGGACAGCCCTTTTGTATGAGCAGTTCTTC
CASSSGTALLYEQFF
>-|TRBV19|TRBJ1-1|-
TGTGCCAGTAGTATTTTATTTTGGGGCACTGAAGCTTTCTTT
CASSILFWGTEAFF
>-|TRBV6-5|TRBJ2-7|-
TGTGCCAGCAGTTACGGCAGGAGCTCCTACGAGCAGTACTTC
CASSYGRSSYEQYF
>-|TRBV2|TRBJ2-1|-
TGTGCCAGCAGTGATCCTGGGGCCCCGGCGATAAGTCCCTACAATGAGCAGTTCTTC
CASSDPGAPAISPYNEQFF
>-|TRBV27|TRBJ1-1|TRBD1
TGTGCCAGCAGGACAGGGATCATGAACACTGAAGCTTTCTTT
CASRTGIMNTEAFF
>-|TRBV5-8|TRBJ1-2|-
TGTGCCAGCAGCTCCATTAACAGGGCTTATGGCTACACCTTC
CASSSINRAYGYTF
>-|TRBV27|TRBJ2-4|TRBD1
TGTGCCAGCAGTCCACCGGGACAGATATCCAAAAACATTCAGTACTTC
CASSPPGQISKNIQYF
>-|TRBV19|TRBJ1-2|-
TGTGCCAGTAGTCACGGGACAAGGGGCCTCAATGGCTACACCTTC
CASSHGTRGLNGYTF